These 15 T cell receptor beta chains share one sample of origin, sequenced in a study of shared clonotypes between healthy human individuals. The naive CD8 subset, CD45RO-negative cells positively selected for CCR7, excluded terminally differentiated effector memory CD45RA+ cells. Data came from immunoSEQ multiplex PCR; TCRdb stores just in-frame clones and leaves some out. Counted here are around 600,000 clones, 85% to 95% occurring once; the ten biggest clones make up about 0.11%. The sequencing sample was made of naive CD8+ T cells sorted from blood. The receptor source for this set is a woman aged 25 to 39 in good health.

This chain connects TRBV27 to TRBJ1-5; 10 nucleotides agree with TRBD1. J gave up 5 bases and V 3 bases, and 4 bases lay outside the gene matches. CDR3 length: 15 residues. Per germline, CDR1 MNHEY and CDR2 SMNVEV (reference sequence). CDR3 sequence: CASSLGQGRDQPQHF. The CDR3 coding sequence is TGTGCCAGCAGTTTGGGACAGGGGAGGGATCAGCCCCAGCATTTT.

This chain links TRBV13 with TRBJ2-7, with D unclear. Trimming took 0 bases from V and 6 from J, leaving 15 bases between them. Germline CDR1 and CDR2: PRHDT and FYEKMQ (reference sequence). CDR3 length: 15 residues. CDR3 bases: TGTGCCAGCAGCTTAGGAGGGATTACGCTCCGCGAGCAGTACTTC. Its translation is CASSLGGITLREQYF.

The chain joins TRBV7-9 to TRBJ1-3; a weak D match, TRBD1 (6 bases). Per the germline V gene, CDR1 is SEHNR and CDR2 is FQNEAQ (reference sequence). Trimming removed 5 bases from V and 6 bases from J, with 20 bases in between. The CDR3 length is 16 residues. CDR3 bases: TGTGCCAGCAGCCCCAAAACCGGGACATCCGCAAACACCATATATTTT. It encodes CASSPKTGTSANTIYF.

The genes are TRBV27 and TRBJ1-2; no clear D. This CDR3 comprises 15 residues. Germline CDR1 reads MNHEY; CDR2 reads SMNVEV (reference sequence). V was clipped by 6 bases and J by 4 bases, with 18 bases between them. This chain's CDR3 is CASSPTTDGAYGYTF. The CDR3 nucleotides read TGTGCCAGCAGCCCTACCACGGACGGCGCCTATGGCTACACCTTC.

The chain recombines TRBV4-2 with TRBJ2-1; TRBD2 agrees at 7 bases. Germline V lookup: CDR1 LGHNA, CDR2 YNFKEQ. With V trimmed by 5 bases and J by 6 bases, 16 bases remained unmatched. The CDR3 extends over 17 amino acids. The CDR3 here is CASSASPGHGEGNEQFF. Written as DNA, the CDR3 is TGTGCCAGCAGCGCCTCCCCCGGGCACGGGGAGGGCAATGAGCAGTTCTTC.

The rearrangement joins TRBV7-8 to TRBJ1-5; D gene unclear. CDR3 length: 14 amino acids. The germline V and J ends were trimmed by 5 bases and 0 bases, with 8 bases remaining between them. CDR1 SGHVS and CDR2 FQNEAQ come from the germline V gene. In DNA, the CDR3 is TGTGCCAGCAGCCCCGGGTATAGCAATCAGCCCCAGCATTTT. Its translation: CASSPGYSNQPQHF.

Details on this clone: The sample holds other DNA sequences that translate to the same CDR3. The J gene is TRBJ2-7, the V gene TRBV25-1, with D uncertain. V lost 3 bases, J lost 0 bases, and 3 bases lay in between. The CDR3 contains 12 residues. The germline V gene encodes CDR1 MGHDK and CDR2 SYGVNS. In DNA form, the CDR3 reads TGTGCCAGCAGTGACAGCTCCTACGAGCAGTACTTC. Protein sequence: CASSDSSYEQYF.

This clone was seen just once. The chain has TRBV2 and TRBJ1-5, with D uncertain. This CDR3 region has 17 residues. V dropped 2 bases and J dropped 2 bases, with 16 bases sitting between them. Germline V gives CDR1 SNHLY, CDR2 FYNNEI. The chain's CDR3 is CASSEFRSGGGNQPQHF. For the CDR3, the DNA is TGTGCCAGCAGTGAATTTAGGTCAGGCGGCGGCAATCAGCCCCAGCATTTT. Looking up the rest from reference TRBV2 and TRBJ1-5 gives the full variable domain: EPEVTQTPSHQVTQMGQEVILRCVPISNHLYFYWYRQILGQKVEFLVSFYNNEISEKSEIFDDQFSVERPDGSNFTLKIRSTKLEDSAMYFCASSEFRSGGGNQPQHFGDGTRLSIL.

The V and J genes are TRBV7-2 and TRBJ1-4, with D maybe TRBD1 (6 bases). V was pared by 9 bases and J by 0 bases, with 11 bases between. This CDR3 contains 14 residues. The germline V gene has CDR1 SGHTA and CDR2 FQGNSA. CDR3 residues: CASASGATNEKLFF. The CDR3 nucleotides are TGTGCCAGTGCTTCAGGGGCAACTAATGAAAAACTGTTTTTT.

V is TRBV28 and J is TRBJ1-1; D might be TRBD1 (5 bases). The CDR3 is 14 residues long. The germline V and J ends were trimmed by 2 bases and 6 bases, with 13 bases remaining between them. The germline CDR1 and CDR2 sequences are MDHEN and SYDVKM. The CDR3 sequence: CASSLVLGAPEAFF. DNA of the CDR3: TGTGCCAGCAGTTTAGTATTAGGGGCCCCTGAAGCTTTCTTT.

V gene TRBV28 combines with J gene TRBJ1-1, with 8 bases fitting TRBD1. The ends lost 5 bases at V and 4 bases at J; junction bases unmatched: 6. Germline CDR1 MDHEN, CDR2 SYDVKM. The CDR3 is 14 amino acids. This CDR3 reads CASSQTGGGTEAFF. The CDR3 DNA is TGTGCCAGCAGTCAAACAGGGGGGGGCACTGAAGCTTTCTTT. The whole variable domain, filled in from reference TRBV28 and TRBJ1-1, reads DVKVTQSSRYLVKRTGEKVFLECVQDMDHENMFWYRQDPGLGLRLIYFSYDVKMKEKGDIPEGYSVSREKKERFSLILESASTNQTSMYLCASSQTGGGTEAFFGQGTRLTVV.

The chain is built from TRBV28 and TRBJ2-2; weak D call: TRBD2 (5 bases). Trimming cost V 5 bases and J 1 base, with 8 bases left between them. This CDR3 has 14 amino acids. Germline loops: CDR1 MDHEN, CDR2 SYDVKM. CDR3 sequence (DNA): TGTGCCAGCAGTCCACTAGAGAACACCGGGGAGCTGTTTTTT. It encodes CASSPLENTGELFF.

The chain couples TRBV29-1 to TRBJ2-1; TRBD1 matches at 7 bases. CDR1 is SQVTM, CDR2 ANQGSEA, per germline. V lost 2 bases to trimming and J lost 6 bases; unmatched junction nucleotides: 7. The CDR3 totals 14 residues. CDR3 in DNA: TGCAGCGTTGAATGGAGGACAGGAGGCAATGAGCAGTTCTTC. It is translated as CSVEWRTGGNEQFF.

V is TRBV20-1 and J is TRBJ2-1, with D perhaps TRBD1 (5 bases). Germline CDR1 reads DFQATT; CDR2 reads SNEGSKA (reference sequence). The CDR3 consists of 10 residues. The ends were cut back, 6 bases at V and 8 bases at J, with 8 bases in the middle. CDR3 DNA sequence: TGCAGTGCCATAGGGGATGAGCAGTTCTTC. Amino acids: CSAIGDEQFF.

The chain combines TRBV2 with TRBJ2-2, with 10 bases lining up with TRBD2. The CDR3 is 15 amino acids. Per the germline V gene, CDR1 is SNHLY and CDR2 is FYNNEI. V lost 4 bases, J lost 7 bases, and 6 bases stayed unmatched. Here the CDR3 reads CASSAPSGSGGELFF. DNA for the CDR3: TGTGCCAGCAGTGCCCCTAGCGGGAGTGGCGGGGAGCTGTTTTTT.